The 28 T cell receptor beta chains given below trace back to one sample, sequenced in a study of CD8 T cells in Susac syndrome. The RNA input was about 0.5 to 1 ug, and it was reverse transcribed with random hexamers. Each CDR3 protein gets one entry after TCRdb re-called the immunoSEQ multiplex PCR reads with MiXCR. The top ten clones hold roughly 0.16% of a sample with 150,000 to 180,000 distinct CDR3 sequences, roughly 95% of them seen once. The material sequenced was CD8+ T cells from PBMCs. All receptors derive from a human donor with multiple sclerosis.

This rearrangement joins TRBV12-5 to TRBJ2-1; 9 positions match TRBD2. The length of the CDR3 is 13 residues. Germline-derived CDR1 and CDR2 are LGHNT and FRNRAP. The ends lost 3 bases at V and 9 bases at J; junction bases unmatched: 3. The chain's CDR3 is CASGFASGVEQFF. CDR3 nucleotide sequence: TGTGCTAGTGGTTTTGCTAGCGGGGTTGAGCAGTTCTTC.

This chain links TRBV7-9 with TRBJ2-1, with unresolved D. V lost 5 bases to trimming and J lost 5 bases, with 19 bases between them. Per the germline V gene, CDR1 is SEHNR and CDR2 is FQNEAQ (reference sequence). The CDR3 loop spans 16 amino acids. The CDR3 bases are TGTGCCAGCAGCCCCCCGTACTCGGCGGTTAACAATGAGCAGTTCTTC. Amino acids: CASSPPYSAVNNEQFF.

CDR3 amino acids: CAWSVGGLGTIYF. The CDR3 nucleotides read TGTGCCTGGAGTGTAGGAGGGTTGGGCACCATATATTTT. The V gene is TRBV30, the J gene TRBJ1-3; D not resolved. CDR1 is GTSNPN, CDR2 SVGIG, per germline (reference sequence). V dropped 0 bases and J dropped 9 bases, with 12 bases sitting between them. The CDR3 sequence is 13 residues long.

The chain couples TRBV6-5 to TRBJ1-1; the D gene is possibly TRBD1 (5 bases). The V end lost 0 bases, the J end lost 6 bases, and 8 bases lay between the germline ends. The CDR3 is 13 amino acids. CDR1 and CDR2 (germline): MNHEY, SVGAGI. In DNA, the CDR3 is TGTGCCAGCAGTTACTCCGGGGGGGCTGAAGCTTTCTTT. It encodes CASSYSGGAEAFF.

This sequence joins TRBV20-1 and TRBJ2-5, with TRBD1 identical over 11 bases. This CDR3 has 15 residues. V was pared by 1 base and J by 1 base, with 2 bases of the junction left unmatched. Germline CDR1 reads DFQATT; CDR2 reads SNEGSKA (reference sequence). The CDR3 reads CSARGGQGAQETQYF. CDR3 bases: TGCAGTGCTAGAGGCGGACAGGGGGCCCAAGAGACCCAGTACTTC.

V is TRBV3-1 and J is TRBJ1-3, with D perhaps matching TRBD1 (5 bases). The CDR3 has 16 residues. V was pared by 3 bases and J by 0 bases, with 12 bases between. The V gene's germline CDR1 is LGHDT and CDR2 YNNKEL (reference sequence). CDR3 DNA: TGTGCCAGCAGCCATCGAGGGGAAAGCTCTGGAAACACCATATATTTT. Its protein is CASSHRGESSGNTIYF.

The gene calls are TRBV13 and TRBJ1-2; no definite D call. The CDR3 is 12 amino acids. V was clipped by 3 bases and J by 5 bases, with 7 bases between them. Per the germline V gene, CDR1 is PRHDT and CDR2 is FYEKMQ (reference sequence). The CDR3 DNA reads as TGTGCCAGCAGCTTGCCCCAGTATGGCTACACCTTC. This sequence encodes CASSLPQYGYTF.

The gene calls are TRBV23-1 and TRBJ1-5; no definite D call. TRBV23-1 is treated as an ORF (open reading frame) with a function not yet certain. This CDR3 spans 15 amino acids. V lost 0 bases to trimming and J lost 3 bases, with 9 bases between them. The CDR3 DNA follows: TGCGCCAGCAGTCAATCTAGCCTTTACAATCAGCCCCAGCATTTT. It encodes CASSQSSLYNQPQHF.

The J gene is TRBJ1-1, the V gene TRBV15; D might be TRBD1 (6 bases). CDR1 is LNHNV and CDR2 is YYDKDF in the germline V gene (reference sequence). There are 13 residues in the CDR3. Trimming removed 3 bases at V and 7 bases at J, with 12 bases between. The CDR3 coding sequence is TGTGCCACCAGCAGCTTTTACAGGGATGAAGCTTTCTTT. Amino acid sequence: CATSSFYRDEAFF. Full variable domain (outside the CDR3, taken from reference TRBV15 and TRBJ1-1): DAMVIQNPRYQVTQFGKPVTLSCSQTLNHNVMYWYQQKSSQAPKLLFHYYDKDFNNEADTPDNFQSRRPNTSFCFLDIRSPGLGDTAMYLCATSSFYRDEAFFGQGTRLTVV.

V and J are TRBV9 and TRBJ2-1, with TRBD1 matching 9 bases. Germline V gene sequence: CDR1 SGDLS, CDR2 YYNGEE. The V segment lost 5 bases and the J segment 2 bases; nucleotides outside the gene matches: 8. The CDR3 consists of 16 residues. CDR3 DNA sequence: TGTGCCAGCAGTGGACTACAGGGGGCCCCCTACAATGAGCAGTTCTTC. Translating it yields CASSGLQGAPYNEQFF.

The genes are TRBV12-3 or TRBV12-4 and TRBJ1-2, with 9 bases matching TRBD1. This CDR3 spans 15 amino acids. The J segment lost 6 bases and the V segment lost 3 bases, leaving 8 bases of the junction unmatched. In nucleotides, the CDR3 is TGTGCCAGCAGTTTCCGGGACAGGGTCAGAGATGGCTACACCTTC. It codes for CASSFRDRVRDGYTF.

The chain recombines TRBV7-3 with TRBJ2-7, with D uncertain. The CDR3 runs to 15 residues. In germline, CDR1 is SGHTA, CDR2 FQGTGA. V shed 0 bases and J shed 4 bases, with 13 bases lying between them. The CDR3 nucleotides read TGTGCCAGCAGCTTAACGGTAAACCTACATTACGAGCAGTACTTC. Protein product: CASSLTVNLHYEQYF.

This rearrangement joins TRBV6-5 to TRBJ2-1; D ambiguous. The CDR3 sequence is 15 residues long. Trimming shortened V by 3 bases and J by 4 bases, and 13 bases separated the two germline ends. Germline assignment: CDR1 MNHEY and CDR2 SVGAGI. CDR3 amino acids: CASSYRQVPYNEQFF. In nucleotides, the CDR3 is TGTGCCAGCAGTTATCGGCAGGTACCTTACAATGAGCAGTTCTTC.

The chain uses TRBV5-1 and TRBJ2-1; 7 bases line up with TRBD1. V was pared by 3 bases and J by 0 bases, with 9 bases of the junction left unmatched. Germline CDR1 is SGHRS and CDR2 is YFSETQ. This CDR3 comprises 17 residues. The CDR3 loop is CASSSLQTGYSYNEQFF. The CDR3 coding sequence is TGCGCCAGCAGCTCTTTGCAGACAGGGTACTCCTACAATGAGCAGTTCTTC.

This clonotype has only one observation. The chain carries TRBV5-1 and TRBJ1-5; D is perhaps TRBD1 (5 bases). The CDR3 runs to 13 residues. V lost 1 base to trimming and J lost 7 bases, with 9 bases between them. The V gene's germline CDR1 is SGHRS and CDR2 YFSETQ. In nucleotides, the CDR3 is TGCGCCAGCAGCTTGTGGGGGGACCAGCCCCAGCATTTT. Translation gives CASSLWGDQPQHF.

This clonotype was detected only once. The chain joins TRBV29-1 to TRBJ2-7; TRBD1 agrees at 8 bases. The CDR3 spans 14 residues. CDR1 and CDR2 (germline): SQVTM, ANQGSEA. V was pared by 6 bases and J by 2 bases, with 9 bases of the junction left unmatched. CDR3 sequence reads: CSVADRGSTYEQYF. The CDR3 DNA reads TGCAGCGTCGCCGACAGGGGTAGCACCTACGAGCAGTACTTC.

This clonotype was seen only once. The J gene is TRBJ2-2, the V gene TRBV7-9, with 8 bases lining up with TRBD1. The V gene's germline CDR1 is SEHNR and CDR2 FQNEAQ (reference sequence). CDR3 length equals 15 residues. V lost 5 bases and J lost 1; bases outside the gene matches: 3. The DNA of the CDR3 is TGTGCCAGCAGCGTTGGACAGGGGAACACCGGGGAGCTGTTTTTT. Translating it yields CASSVGQGNTGELFF.

This chain connects TRBV20-1 to TRBJ2-1; D is uncertain. Per germline, CDR1 DFQATT and CDR2 SNEGSKA (reference sequence). V lost 2 bases, J lost 3 bases, and 8 bases lay in between. The CDR3 sequence is 13 residues long. For the CDR3, the DNA is TGCAGTGCTAGAAGGGATTTCTACAATGAGCAGTTCTTC. Encoded protein: CSARRDFYNEQFF.

V and J are TRBV5-1 and TRBJ2-2, with 8 bases aligning to TRBD1. The CDR3 runs 16 residues. Looked up from germline, CDR1 is SGHRS and CDR2 is YFSETQ. Trimming at V came to 4 bases and at J to 7 bases, leaving 12 bases not matched to a gene. The CDR3 sequence is CASSAGQGVKVGELFF. CDR3 DNA sequence: TGCGCCAGCAGCGCCGGACAGGGTGTCAAAGTCGGGGAGCTGTTTTTT.

This clonotype was seen once. V is TRBV20-1 and J is TRBJ1-5; D is ambiguous. Between the trimmed V and J ends, which lost 5 bases and 1 base, there was a span of 12 bases. Germline lookup yields CDR1 DFQATT and CDR2 SNEGSKA (reference sequence). The CDR3 spans 14 residues. The CDR3 sequence: CSAPGRNSNQPQHF. CDR3 nucleotides: TGCAGTGCTCCCGGACGGAACAGCAATCAGCCCCAGCATTTT.

V gene TRBV20-1 combines with J gene TRBJ2-3; D tentatively reads TRBD1 or TRBD2 (5 bases each). The germline V gene encodes CDR1 DFQATT and CDR2 SNEGSKA (reference sequence). The V end lost 3 bases, the J end lost 0 bases, and 13 bases lay between the germline ends. The CDR3 runs to 15 residues. CDR3 residues: CSARRGSPSTDTQYF. The CDR3 DNA reads as TGCAGTGCTAGGAGGGGTAGTCCTAGCACAGATACGCAGTATTTT.

This sequence joins TRBV13 and TRBJ1-2, with 8 bases fitting TRBD1. The V segment lost 5 bases and the J segment 3 bases; nucleotides outside the gene matches: 8. This CDR3 comprises 15 residues. The V gene's germline CDR1 is PRHDT and CDR2 FYEKMQ (reference sequence). This CDR3 reads CASSPRTGRDYGYTF. CDR3 in DNA: TGTGCCAGCAGCCCTCGGACAGGGAGGGACTATGGCTACACCTTC.

The chain has TRBV3-1 and TRBJ2-3; D gene uncertain. The germline V gene encodes CDR1 LGHDT and CDR2 YNNKEL (reference sequence). The V gene lost 6 bases and the J gene lost 1 base, with 5 bases spanning the gap. This CDR3 spans 12 amino acids. The CDR3 bases are TGTGCCAGCAGACGGGGCACAGATACGCAGTATTTT. It translates to CASRRGTDTQYF.

The chain combines TRBV29-1 with TRBJ1-2; TRBD1 is a possible D gene (5 bases). V was cut by 6 bases and J by 5 bases, with 13 bases left in between. The germline V gene has CDR1 SQVTM and CDR2 ANQGSEA. CDR3 length equals 12 residues. The DNA for the CDR3 is TGCAGCGTCCTGGGGGAAGGGTATGGCTACACCTTC. This translates into CSVLGEGYGYTF.

V and J are TRBV7-8 and TRBJ2-5, with D possibly being TRBD1 (5 bases). V lost 6 bases and J lost 3, with 14 bases in between. Looked up from germline, CDR1 is SGHVS and CDR2 is FQNEAQ. The length of the CDR3 is 14 residues. The CDR3 DNA reads as TGTGCCAGCAGGAATTCCGTCAGGGAAGAGACCCAGTACTTC. Translation gives CASRNSVREETQYF.

The chain carries TRBV12-3 or TRBV12-4 and TRBJ2-3, with 9 bases matching TRBD2. The CDR3 consists of 14 residues. After removal of 6 bases from V and 1 base from J, the junction contained 2 bases not matched to a gene. CDR3 sequence reads: CASRKRGGTDTQYF. CDR3 bases: TGTGCCAGCAGAAAGCGGGGGGGCACAGATACGCAGTATTTT.

This chain links TRBV9 with TRBJ2-3; D gene unclear. Trimming shortened V by 2 bases and J by 2 bases, and 18 bases separated the two germline ends. The germline CDR1 and CDR2 sequences are SGDLS and YYNGEE. The length of the CDR3 is 17 residues. The CDR3 reads CASSVPSTLSVTDTQYF. The CDR3, as DNA: TGTGCCAGCAGCGTCCCCTCGACCTTATCTGTCACAGATACGCAGTATTTT.

This clonotype has a single count. The chain has TRBV30 and TRBJ1-1; D may be TRBD1 (6 bases). The CDR3 runs 14 residues. The V end lost 5 bases, the J end lost 4 bases, and 17 bases lay between the germline ends. Germline V gene sequence: CDR1 GTSNPN, CDR2 SVGIG (reference sequence). CDR3 residues: CAWDFQGSSTEAFF. The CDR3 region has the DNA TGTGCCTGGGACTTTCAGGGGAGTAGCACTGAAGCTTTCTTT.